This TCR beta chain was recorded in a study of shared clonotypes between healthy human individuals. Study overall: Each donor had three CD4 naive, three CD4 memory, two CD8 naive and one CD8 memory plate. Findings of the study overall: Despite large depth, sorted-subset datasets appeared incompletely sequenced.

The V gene's germline CDR1 is MNHEY and CDR2 SVGAGI. The CDR3 runs 13 residues. V was shortened by 7 bases and J by 0 bases, with 9 bases between the two germline ends. CD45RO-negative, CCR7-positively selected cells formed the naive CD8 fraction, excluding terminally differentiated effector memory CD45RA+ cells. The study enrolled healthy HIV-negative adults without recent acute infections or vaccinations as donors. With regard to this clone: The target antigen is unknown.

Sequencing was performed with immunoSEQ multiplex PCR; in TCRdb, only in-frame clones are kept and a portion is missing. The sample contains around 600,000 clones, about 95% of which appear only once. This sequence was found in a woman aged 25 to 39 in good health. Sample: naive CD8+ T cells sorted from blood. This chain links TRBV6-5 with TRBJ1-1; unclear D gene. The CDR3: CASIPSVNTEAFF. As DNA, the CDR3 is TGTGCCAGCATCCCCAGTGTGAACACTGAAGCTTTCTTT.